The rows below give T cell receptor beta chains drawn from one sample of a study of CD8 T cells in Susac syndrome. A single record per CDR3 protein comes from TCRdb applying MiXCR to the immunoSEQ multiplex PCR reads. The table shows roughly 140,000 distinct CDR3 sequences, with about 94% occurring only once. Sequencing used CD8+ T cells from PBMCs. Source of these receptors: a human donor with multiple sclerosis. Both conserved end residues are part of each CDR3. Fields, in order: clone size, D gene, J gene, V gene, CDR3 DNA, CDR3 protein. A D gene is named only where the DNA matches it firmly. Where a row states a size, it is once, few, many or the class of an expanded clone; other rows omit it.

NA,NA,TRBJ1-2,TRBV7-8,TGTGCCAGCAGCTTAGGTTCCGGGACGGGGTATGGCTACACCTTC,CASSLGSGTGYGYTF
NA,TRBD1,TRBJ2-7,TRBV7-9,TGTGCCAGCAGCCCACGGACAGGGAGGCCCTACGAGCAGTACTTC,CASSPRTGRPYEQYF
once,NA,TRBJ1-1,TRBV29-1,TGCAGCGTTGAGCGGAGGGGCAGTGAAGCTTTCTTT,CSVERRGSEAFF
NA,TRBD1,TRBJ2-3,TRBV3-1,TGTGCCAGCAGCCAAGAGGGACAGGGCACAGATACGCAGTATTTT,CASSQEGQGTDTQYF
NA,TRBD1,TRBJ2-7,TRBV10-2,TGCGCCAGCAGTCGGGACAGCCTTGGGGACGAGCAGTACTTC,CASSRDSLGDEQYF
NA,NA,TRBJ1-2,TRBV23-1,TGCGCCAGCCCAGGGGAAACAGGCTTATGTGGCTACACCTTC,CASPGETGLCGYTF
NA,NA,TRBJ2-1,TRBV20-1,TGCAGTGGGGATGAGAATGAGCAGTTCTTC,CSGDENEQFF
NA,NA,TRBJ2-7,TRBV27,TGTGCCAGCAGTGAAGGGACGTCCTCCTACGAGCAGTACTTC,CASSEGTSSYEQYF
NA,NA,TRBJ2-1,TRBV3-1,TGTGCCAGCAGCTCCCAGGGGCGACCGGGACTTCTCCATGAGCAGTTCTTC,CASSSQGRPGLLHEQFF
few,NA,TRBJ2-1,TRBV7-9,TGTGCCAGCAGCTTAGTTGCTAATGAGCAGTTCTTC,CASSLVANEQFF
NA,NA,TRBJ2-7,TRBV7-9,TGTGCCAGCAGCCGCGACAGGATCTCCTACGAGCAGTACTTC,CASSRDRISYEQYF
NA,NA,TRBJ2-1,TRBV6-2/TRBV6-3,TGTGCCAGCAGCCTGTCATACCGGGGAACCAATGAGCAGTTCTTC,CASSLSYRGTNEQFF
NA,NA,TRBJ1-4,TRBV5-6,TGTGCCAGCAGCTTGGGCAATGGAGAAAAACTGTTTTTT,CASSLGNGEKLFF
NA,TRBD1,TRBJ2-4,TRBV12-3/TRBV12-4,TGTGCCAGCAGTTTTGACAGGGGGGAAAACATTCAGTACTTC,CASSFDRGENIQYF
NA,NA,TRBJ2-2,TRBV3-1,TGTGCCAGCAGCCAATCTAGGGGTCACGGGGAGCTGTTTTTT,CASSQSRGHGELFF
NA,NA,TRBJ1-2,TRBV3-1,TGTGCCAGCAGCCCAGGACGGGGGACCTATGGCTACACCTTC,CASSPGRGTYGYTF
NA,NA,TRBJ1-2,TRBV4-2,TGTGCCAGCAGCCACCCATCCACCTTAGGTGGTTACTATGGCTACACCTTC,CASSHPSTLGGYYGYTF
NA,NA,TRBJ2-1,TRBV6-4,TGTGCCAGCAGTGACTCGAAAGATGAGCAGTTCTTC,CASSDSKDEQFF
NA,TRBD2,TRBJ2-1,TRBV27,TGTGCCAGCAGTCCCTCTAGCGGGGAAAAGCTCAATGAGCAGTTCTTC,CASSPSSGEKLNEQFF
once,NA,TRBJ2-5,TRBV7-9,TGTGCCAGCAGCTCACCCCAATGGGAGAGGGAGACCCAGTACTTC,CASSSPQWERETQYF
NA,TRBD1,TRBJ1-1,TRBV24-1,TGTGCCACCAGTGACTTGGGACAGGGCCGCACTGAAGCTTTCTTT,CATSDLGQGRTEAFF
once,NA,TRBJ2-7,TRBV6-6,TGTGCCAGCAACCCTACCGAAAGATCCTCCTACGAGCAGTACTTC,CASNPTERSSYEQYF
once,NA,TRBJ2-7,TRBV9,TGTGCCAGCAGCGTCGGGTCCGCCCCCTACGAGCAGTACTTC,CASSVGSAPYEQYF
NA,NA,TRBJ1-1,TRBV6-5,TGTGCCAGCAGTTACAACGGAGGCGAAGCTTTCTTT,CASSYNGGEAFF
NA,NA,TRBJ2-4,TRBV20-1,TGCAGTGCTGACCGGGACGACCCTGGTTATCAGTACTTC,CSADRDDPGYQYF
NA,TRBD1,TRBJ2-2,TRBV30,TGTGCCTGGAGTGTACGGGGACAGGGGAACACCGGGGAGCTGTTTTTT,CAWSVRGQGNTGELFF
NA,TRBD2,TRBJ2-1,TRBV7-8,TGTGCCAGCAGCTTAGTGGAAGGGTGGCTAGCGGTTTACAATGAGCAGTTCTTC,CASSLVEGWLAVYNEQFF
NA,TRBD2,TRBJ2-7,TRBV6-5,TGTGCCAGCAGTTACTCGAAGGGCCGCTCAGGGAGGGGATACGAGCAGTACTTC,CASSYSKGRSGRGYEQYF
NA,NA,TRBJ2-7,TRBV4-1,TGCGCCAGCAGCCAATCTCGGTCAGCTTCCTACGAGCAGTACTTC,CASSQSRSASYEQYF
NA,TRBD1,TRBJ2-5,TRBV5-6,TGTGCCAGCAGCTTTCCTGGGACAGCCCAAGAGACCCAGTACTTC,CASSFPGTAQETQYF
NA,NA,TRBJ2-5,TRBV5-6,TGTGCCAGCAGCTATTGGCCGGGACAACAAGAGACCCAGTACTTC,CASSYWPGQQETQYF
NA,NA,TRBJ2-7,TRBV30,TGTGCCTGGAGTGGGGGGCAGGACAACTCCTACGAGCAGTACTTC,CAWSGGQDNSYEQYF
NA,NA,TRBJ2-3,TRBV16,TGTGCCAGCATCTTCCCCCGGGAGCCCCACACAGATACGCAGTATTTT,CASIFPREPHTDTQYF
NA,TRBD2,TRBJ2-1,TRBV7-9,TGTGCCAGCAGCTCCCGGCGCGGGGGGCAGGATGAGCAGTTCTTC,CASSSRRGGQDEQFF
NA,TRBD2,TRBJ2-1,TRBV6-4,TGTGCCAGCAGTGGGGGTAGCGGGGGATACAATGAGCAGTTCTTC,CASSGGSGGYNEQFF